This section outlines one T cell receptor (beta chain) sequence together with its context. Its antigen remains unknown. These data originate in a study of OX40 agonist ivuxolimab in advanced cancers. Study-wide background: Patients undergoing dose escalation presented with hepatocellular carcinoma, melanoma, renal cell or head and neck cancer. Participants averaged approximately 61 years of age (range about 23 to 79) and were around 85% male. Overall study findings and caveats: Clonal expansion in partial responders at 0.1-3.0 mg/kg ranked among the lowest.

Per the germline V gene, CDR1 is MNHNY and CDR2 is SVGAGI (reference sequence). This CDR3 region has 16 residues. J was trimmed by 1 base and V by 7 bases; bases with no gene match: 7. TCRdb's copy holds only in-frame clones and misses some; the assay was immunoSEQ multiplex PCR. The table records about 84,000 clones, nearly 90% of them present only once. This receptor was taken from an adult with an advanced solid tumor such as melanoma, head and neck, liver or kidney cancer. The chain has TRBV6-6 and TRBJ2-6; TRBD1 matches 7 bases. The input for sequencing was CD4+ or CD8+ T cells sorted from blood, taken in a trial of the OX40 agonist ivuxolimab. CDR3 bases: TGTGCCAGCACCGACCCCAGGGGGTCTGGGGCCAACGTCCTGACTTTC. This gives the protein CASTDPRGSGANVLTF.